This T cell receptor beta chain was recorded in a study of T cell repertoires in MIS-A myocarditis. Assay: immunoSEQ multiplex PCR; the TCRdb copy retains only in-frame clones and omits some. The table lists more than 6,500 clones, about four fifths of them singletons. With regard to this clone: A much larger clonotype is one base distant, so this may be a read error.

The TCR sequence derives from a man between 18 and 29 years old with fulminant myocarditis from multisystem inflammatory syndrome in adults (MIS-A) after COVID-19. What was sequenced was right inferior lung lobe tissue obtained at autopsy.

CDR3 residues: CASPGRSIEAFF. The CDR3 bases are TGCGCCAGCCCAGGGCGGAGCATTGAAGCTTTCTTT. The chain carries TRBV10-1 and TRBJ1-1, with D possibly matching TRBD1 (5 bases). Germline V gene data show CDR1 as WNHNN and CDR2 as SYGVQD (reference sequence). The CDR3 runs 12 residues. The V gene lost 8 bases and the J gene lost 7 bases, with 14 bases spanning the gap.